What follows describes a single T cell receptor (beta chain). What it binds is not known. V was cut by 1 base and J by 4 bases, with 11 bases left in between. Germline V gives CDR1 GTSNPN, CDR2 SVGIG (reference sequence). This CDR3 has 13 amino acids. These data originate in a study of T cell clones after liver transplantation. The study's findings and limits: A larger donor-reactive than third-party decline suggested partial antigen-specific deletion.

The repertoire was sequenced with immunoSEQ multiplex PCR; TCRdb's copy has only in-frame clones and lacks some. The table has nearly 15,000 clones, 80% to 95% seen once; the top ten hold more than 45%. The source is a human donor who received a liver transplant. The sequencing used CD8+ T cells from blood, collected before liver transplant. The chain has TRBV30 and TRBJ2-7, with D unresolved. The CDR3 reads CAWSGGARYEQYF. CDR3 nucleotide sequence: TGTGCCTGGAGTGGCGGCGCCCGGTACGAGCAGTACTTC.